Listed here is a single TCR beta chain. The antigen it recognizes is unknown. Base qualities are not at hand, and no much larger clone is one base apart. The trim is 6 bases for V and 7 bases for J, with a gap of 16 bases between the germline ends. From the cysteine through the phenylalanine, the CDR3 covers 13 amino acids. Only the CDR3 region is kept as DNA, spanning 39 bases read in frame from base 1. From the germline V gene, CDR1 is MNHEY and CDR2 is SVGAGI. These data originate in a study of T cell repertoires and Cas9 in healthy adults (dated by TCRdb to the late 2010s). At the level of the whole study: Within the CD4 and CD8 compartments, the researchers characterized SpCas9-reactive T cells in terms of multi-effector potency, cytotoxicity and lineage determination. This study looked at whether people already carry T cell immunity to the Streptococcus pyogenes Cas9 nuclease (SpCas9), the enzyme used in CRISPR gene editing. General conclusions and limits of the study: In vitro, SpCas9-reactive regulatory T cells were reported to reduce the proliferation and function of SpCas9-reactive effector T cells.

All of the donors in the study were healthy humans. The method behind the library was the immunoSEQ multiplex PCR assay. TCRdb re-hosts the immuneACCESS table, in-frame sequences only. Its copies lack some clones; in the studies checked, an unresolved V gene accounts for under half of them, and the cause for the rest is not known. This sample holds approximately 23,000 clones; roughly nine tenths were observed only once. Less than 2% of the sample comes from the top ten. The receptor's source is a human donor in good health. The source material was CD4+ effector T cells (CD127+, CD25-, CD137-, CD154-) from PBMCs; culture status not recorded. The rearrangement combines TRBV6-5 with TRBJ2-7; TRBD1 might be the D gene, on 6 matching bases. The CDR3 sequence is CASSLPLGAEQYF. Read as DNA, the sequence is TGTGCCAGCAGCCTACCCTTGGGGGCGGAGCAGTACTTC.